The present TCR beta chain was sequenced within a study of neurological immune-mediated disorders. Study results and limitations: None of the CDR3 amino acid sequences of expanded clones were shared across subjects, and this suggested private repertoires in all groups. HTLV-1-associated myelopathy had the most TCR clonal expansion, and multiple sclerosis had the least, less than healthy controls.

Unsorted libraries were prepared from 2 million PBMCs held at -80 C. TCRdb ran MiXCR on the 5' RACE reads and lists one entry per CDR3 protein. In the table there are approximately 74,000 distinct CDR3 sequences, about 9.5% of which are singletons. Germline V gives CDR1 MDHEN, CDR2 SYDVKM. The length of the CDR3 is 16 residues. The V gene end was trimmed by 5 bases and the J gene end by 1 base; junction bases not matched to a gene: 11. A word on this clonotype: Its antigen is not identified.

J is TRBJ2-7 and V is TRBV28, with TRBD2 identical over 7 bases. The origin of this receptor is a man aged 50 to 60 in good health. The sequenced sample consisted of PBMCs. CDR3 DNA: TGTGCCAGCAGTCCCGCTAGCGGTGTGCTTTCCTACGAGCAGTACTTC. It is translated as CASSPASGVLSYEQYF.